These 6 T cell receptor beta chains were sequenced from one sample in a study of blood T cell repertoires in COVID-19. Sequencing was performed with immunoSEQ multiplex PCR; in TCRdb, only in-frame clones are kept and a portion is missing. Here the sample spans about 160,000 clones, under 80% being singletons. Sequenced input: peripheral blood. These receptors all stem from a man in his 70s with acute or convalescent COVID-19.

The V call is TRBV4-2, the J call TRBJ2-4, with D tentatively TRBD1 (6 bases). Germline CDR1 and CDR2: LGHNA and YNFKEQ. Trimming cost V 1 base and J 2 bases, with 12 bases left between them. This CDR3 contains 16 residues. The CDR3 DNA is TGTGCCAGCAGCCAAGCCGTTCAGGGGACCAAAAACATTCAGTACTTC. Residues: CASSQAVQGTKNIQYF.

The CDR3 coding sequence is TGTGCCAGTAGTCCCAGGGGGCGGGACACTGAAGCTTTCTTT. As protein: CASSPRGRDTEAFF. The J gene is TRBJ1-1, the V gene TRBV19, with 8 bases aligning to TRBD1. With 5 bases clipped from V and 3 bases from J, the junction kept 5 bases outside the gene matches. This CDR3 region has 14 residues. Germline CDR1 and CDR2: LNHDA and SQIVND (reference sequence).

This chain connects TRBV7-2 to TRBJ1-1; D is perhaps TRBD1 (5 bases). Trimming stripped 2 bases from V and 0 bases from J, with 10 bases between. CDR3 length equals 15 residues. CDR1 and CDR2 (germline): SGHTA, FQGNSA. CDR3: CASSLTETVNTEAFF. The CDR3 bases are TGTGCCAGCAGCTTAACGGAGACAGTGAACACTGAAGCTTTCTTT.

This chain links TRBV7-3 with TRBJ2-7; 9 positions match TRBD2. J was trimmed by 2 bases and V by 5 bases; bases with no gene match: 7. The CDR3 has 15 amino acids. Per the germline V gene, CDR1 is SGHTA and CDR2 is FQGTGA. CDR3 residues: CASSLSGSGTYEQYF. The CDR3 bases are TGTGCCAGCAGCCTTAGCGGGAGTGGAACCTACGAGCAGTACTTC.

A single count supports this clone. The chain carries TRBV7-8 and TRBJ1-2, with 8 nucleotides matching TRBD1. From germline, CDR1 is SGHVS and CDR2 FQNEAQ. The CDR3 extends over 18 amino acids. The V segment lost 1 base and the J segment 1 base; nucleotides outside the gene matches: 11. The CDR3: CASSLGIGTGRINYGYTF. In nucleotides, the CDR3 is TGTGCCAGCAGCTTAGGGATCGGGACAGGACGAATTAACTATGGCTACACCTTC.

The CDR3 here is CSVGVTGGSEAFF. The CDR3 coding sequence is TGCAGCGTTGGGGTCACAGGGGGGTCTGAAGCTTTCTTT. The chain is built from TRBV29-1 and TRBJ1-1, with TRBD1 matching over 8 bases. The CDR3 has 13 amino acids. The V segment lost 4 bases and the J segment 6 bases; nucleotides outside the gene matches: 7. CDR1 is SQVTM, CDR2 ANQGSEA, per germline.